One and the same sample provided the 13 T cell receptor beta chains below, sequenced in a study of technical replicates of blood from several donors listed by TCRdb under 2017. The receptor library was made with the immunoSEQ multiplex PCR assay. TCRdb mirrors the immuneACCESS table, restricted to in-frame sequences. Some clones are absent from its copies; in checked studies, under half trace to an unresolved V gene, and the reason for the others is unknown. The sample table shows approximately 92,000 clones, and 95% are seen once. In total, the top ten clones hold 0.2% to 0.25% of the sample. Input material: T cells isolated from PBMCs. The receptor source for this set is a human donor in good health.

The chain carries TRBV18 and TRBJ1-2; D might be TRBD1 (6 bases). This CDR3 comprises 17 residues. The V end lost 0 bases, the J end lost 3 bases, and 17 bases lay between the germline ends. The V gene's germline CDR1 is KGHSH and CDR2 LQKENI. DNA of the CDR3: TGTGCCAGCTCACCACCACTACAGGGTATAGATGACTATGGCTACACCTTC. Translated, it gives CASSPPLQGIDDYGYTF.

The V gene is TRBV29-1, the J gene TRBJ2-3, with D possibly TRBD2 on 5 matching bases. Germline CDR1 SQVTM, CDR2 ANQGSEA. V lost 5 bases and J lost 5, with 8 bases in between. This CDR3 is 11 amino acids long. CDR3 in DNA: TGCAGCGTTCGCCGGGGAGATACGCAGTATTTT. Translation: CSVRRGDTQYF.

The chain combines TRBV27 with TRBJ1-2; a possible D gene is TRBD1 (5 bases). Germline CDR1 is MNHEY and CDR2 is SMNVEV (reference sequence). The CDR3 runs 17 residues. V lost 7 bases, J lost 5 bases, and 26 bases lay in between. CDR3 amino acids: CASNPVSSAGFGYGYTF. DNA for the CDR3: TGTGCCAGCAATCCCGTCTCAAGTGCAGGGTTTGGGTATGGCTACACCTTC.

The chain combines TRBV6-5 with TRBJ1-5; no reliable D call. Per germline, CDR1 MNHEY and CDR2 SVGAGI. The CDR3 loop spans 14 amino acids. V shed 0 bases and J shed 9 bases, with 12 bases lying between them. The DNA for the CDR3 is TGTGCCAGCAGTTACTCTTGGCGGGAAGGGCCCCAGCATTTT. Translation gives CASSYSWREGPQHF.

The chain combines TRBV7-2 with TRBJ2-1, with 8 bases aligning to TRBD1. V lost 3 bases and J lost 15; bases outside the gene matches: 10. The length of the CDR3 is 13 residues. Per germline, CDR1 SGHTA and CDR2 FQGNSA. CDR3 bases: TGTGCCAGCAGCTTTCGACAGGGGCCCTGGGGGTTCTTC. This encodes CASSFRQGPWGFF.

The rearrangement links TRBV6-5 to TRBJ1-4, with D perhaps matching TRBD1 (5 bases). Germline values: CDR1 MNHEY, CDR2 SVGAGI. The CDR3 is 14 residues long. V lost 5 bases, J lost 11 bases, and 18 bases lay in between. The CDR3 loop reads CASSKQEGLLKLFF. CDR3 coding DNA: TGTGCCAGCAGTAAACAGGAGGGGCTTTTGAAACTGTTTTTT.

The V and J genes are TRBV7-9 and TRBJ2-7, with 8 bases fitting TRBD1. CDR3 size: 15 residues. Germline V gene sequence: CDR1 SEHNR, CDR2 FQNEAQ (reference sequence). The J segment lost 7 bases and the V segment lost 2 bases, leaving 10 bases of the junction unmatched. As DNA, the CDR3 is TGTGCCAGCAGCTTACGAGGGACGACAGGGGCGGAGCAGTACTTC. Protein sequence: CASSLRGTTGAEQYF.

This clone came up once. The J gene is TRBJ1-1, the V gene TRBV9, with D perhaps matching TRBD1 (6 bases). The CDR3 has 15 amino acids. Germline CDR1 SGDLS, CDR2 YYNGEE. The V end lost 1 base, the J end lost 8 bases, and 18 bases lay between the germline ends. DNA for the CDR3: TGTGCCAGCAGCGTATCCGGAGAGGGGGATGGAGAAGCTTTCTTT. Its translation is CASSVSGEGDGEAFF.

The chain carries TRBV11-1 and TRBJ1-1; 11 nucleotides match TRBD1. V trimming: 3 bases; J trimming: 8 bases; junction bases outside the gene matches: 8. This CDR3 is built from 15 residues. The V gene's germline CDR1 is SGHAT and CDR2 FQDESV (reference sequence). CDR3 sequence reads: CASSLDRGRYAEAFF. DNA of the CDR3: TGTGCCAGCAGCTTGGACAGGGGGCGATATGCGGAAGCTTTCTTT.

V is TRBV5-1 and J is TRBJ2-7; 9 bases are shared with TRBD1. The CDR3 extends over 14 amino acids. Unmatched junction bases numbered 7, after V lost 4 bases and J lost 5 bases. The germline CDR1 and CDR2 sequences are SGHRS and YFSETQ. CDR3 protein: CASSGGTGGHEQYF. CDR3 bases: TGCGCCAGCAGCGGAGGAACAGGGGGCCACGAGCAGTACTTC. Combining the CDR3 with reference TRBV5-1 and TRBJ2-7 gives the whole variable domain KAGVTQTPRYLIKTRGQQVTLSCSPISGHRSVSWYQQTPGQGLQFLFEYFSETQRNKGNFPGRFSGRQFSNSRSEMNVSTLELGDSALYLCASSGGTGGHEQYFGPGTRLTVT.

V usage is TRBV19 and J usage is TRBJ1-5; D possibly corresponds to TRBD1 (6 bases). This CDR3 is built from 15 residues. CDR1 is LNHDA and CDR2 is SQIVND in the germline V gene (reference sequence). With 9 bases removed from V and 3 bases from J, the gap between germline ends came to 18 bases. For the CDR3, the DNA is TGTGCCAGCGGGAACAGGGCTGTGGACAATCAGCCCCAGCATTTT. Translation: CASGNRAVDNQPQHF.

The chain has TRBV27 and TRBJ1-5; possible D gene TRBD1, 6 bases. V lost 4 bases and J lost 1, with 11 bases in between. This CDR3 contains 15 residues. Germline V gene sequence: CDR1 MNHEY, CDR2 SMNVEV (reference sequence). The CDR3 bases are TGTGCCAGCAGTTCCAGGGGTTTGAGCAATCAGCCCCAGCATTTT. Protein product: CASSSRGLSNQPQHF.

This clone is a singleton in its sample. The J gene is TRBJ2-7, the V gene TRBV7-2, with TRBD1 matching over 7 bases. After removal of 1 base from V and 3 bases from J, the junction contained 6 bases not matched to a gene. This CDR3 region has 15 residues. Germline CDR1 SGHTA, CDR2 FQGNSA. CDR3 bases: TGTGCCAGCAGCTTAGGACAGGGTAGGAACTACGAGCAGTACTTC. This codes for CASSLGQGRNYEQYF.